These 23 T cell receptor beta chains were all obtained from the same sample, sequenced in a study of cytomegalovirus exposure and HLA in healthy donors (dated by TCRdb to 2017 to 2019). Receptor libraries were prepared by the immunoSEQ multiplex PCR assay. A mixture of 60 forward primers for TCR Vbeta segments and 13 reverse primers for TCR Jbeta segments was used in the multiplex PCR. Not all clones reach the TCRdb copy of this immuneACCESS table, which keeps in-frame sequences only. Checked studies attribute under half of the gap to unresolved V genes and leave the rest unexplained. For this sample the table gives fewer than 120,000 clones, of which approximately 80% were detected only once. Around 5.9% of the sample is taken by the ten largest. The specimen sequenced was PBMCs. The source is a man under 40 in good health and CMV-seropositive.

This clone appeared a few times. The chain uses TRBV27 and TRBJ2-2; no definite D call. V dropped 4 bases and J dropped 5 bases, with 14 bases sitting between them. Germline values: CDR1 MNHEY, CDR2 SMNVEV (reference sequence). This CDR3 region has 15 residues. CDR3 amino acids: CASSYYPVRTGELFF. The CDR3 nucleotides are TGTGCCAGCAGTTACTACCCCGTGCGAACCGGGGAGCTGTTTTTT.

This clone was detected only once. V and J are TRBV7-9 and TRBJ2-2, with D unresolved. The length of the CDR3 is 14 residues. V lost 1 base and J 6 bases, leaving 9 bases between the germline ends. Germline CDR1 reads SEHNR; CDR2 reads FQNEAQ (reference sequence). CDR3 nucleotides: TGTGCCAGCAGCTTAGTGGTAGCCCCCGGGGAGCTGTTTTTT. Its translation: CASSLVVAPGELFF.

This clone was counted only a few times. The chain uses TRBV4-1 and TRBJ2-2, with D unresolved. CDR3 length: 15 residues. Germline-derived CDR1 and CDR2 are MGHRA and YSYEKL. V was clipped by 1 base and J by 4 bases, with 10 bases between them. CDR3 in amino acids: CASSQGPGSTGELFF. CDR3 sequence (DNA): TGCGCCAGCAGCCAAGGCCCGGGTAGCACCGGGGAGCTGTTTTTT.

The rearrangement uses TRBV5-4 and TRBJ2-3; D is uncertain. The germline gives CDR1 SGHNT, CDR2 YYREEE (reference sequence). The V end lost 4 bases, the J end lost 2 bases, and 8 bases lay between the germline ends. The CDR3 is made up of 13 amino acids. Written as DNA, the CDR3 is TGTGCCAGCAGCATTGACAACACAGATACGCAGTATTTT. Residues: CASSIDNTDTQYF.

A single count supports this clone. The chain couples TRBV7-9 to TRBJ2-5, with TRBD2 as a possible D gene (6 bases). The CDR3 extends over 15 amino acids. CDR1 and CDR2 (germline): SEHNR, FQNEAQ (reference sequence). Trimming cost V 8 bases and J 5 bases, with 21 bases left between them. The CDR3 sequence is CASGGTGFRGETQYF. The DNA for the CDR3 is TGTGCCAGCGGGGGGACGGGCTTCCGCGGGGAGACCCAGTACTTC.

The chain's CDR3 is CASGQGTEAFF. As DNA, the CDR3 is TGTGCCAGCGGACAGGGGACTGAAGCTTTCTTT. The chain recombines TRBV11-2 with TRBJ1-1, with 9 bases aligning to TRBD1. The CDR3 runs to 11 residues. From germline, CDR1 is SGHAT and CDR2 FQNNGV. Trimming took 8 bases from V and 5 from J; bases not matched to a gene: 0. Filled out from reference TRBV11-2 and TRBJ1-1, the complete variable domain reads EAGVAQSPRYKIIEKRQSVAFWCNPISGHATLYWYQQILGQGPKLLIQFQNNGVVDDSQLPKDRFSAERLKGVDSTLKIQPAKLEDSAVYLCASGQGTEAFFGQGTRLTVV.

CDR3 sequence reads: CASGRGYEQYF. The CDR3 DNA reads TGTGCCAGCGGAAGGGGGTACGAGCAGTACTTC. The V gene is TRBV6-1, the J gene TRBJ2-7; tentative D call: TRBD1 (6 bases). The V end lost 8 bases, the J end lost 4 bases, and 9 bases lay between the germline ends. The CDR3 consists of 11 residues. Per the germline V gene, CDR1 is MNHNS and CDR2 is SASEGT.

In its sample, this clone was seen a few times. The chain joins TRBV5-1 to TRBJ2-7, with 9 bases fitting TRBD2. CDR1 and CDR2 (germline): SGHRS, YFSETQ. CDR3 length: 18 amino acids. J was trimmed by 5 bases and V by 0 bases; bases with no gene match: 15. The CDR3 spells CASSLASSGTYIRNEQYF. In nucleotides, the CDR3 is TGCGCCAGCAGCTTGGCGTCTAGCGGGACCTATATTCGGAACGAGCAGTACTTC.

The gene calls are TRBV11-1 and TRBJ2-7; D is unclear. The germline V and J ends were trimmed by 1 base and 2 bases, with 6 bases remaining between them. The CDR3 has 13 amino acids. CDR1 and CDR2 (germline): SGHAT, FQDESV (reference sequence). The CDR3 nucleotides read TGTGCCAGCAGCTTAGGACGGGCCTACGAGCAGTACTTC. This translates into CASSLGRAYEQYF.

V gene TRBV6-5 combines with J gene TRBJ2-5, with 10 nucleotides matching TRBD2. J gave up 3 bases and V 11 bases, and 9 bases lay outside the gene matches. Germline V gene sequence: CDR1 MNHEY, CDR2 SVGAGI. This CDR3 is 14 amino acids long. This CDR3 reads CAEGASGGKETQYF. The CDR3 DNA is TGTGCCGAAGGAGCTAGCGGGGGTAAAGAGACCCAGTACTTC.

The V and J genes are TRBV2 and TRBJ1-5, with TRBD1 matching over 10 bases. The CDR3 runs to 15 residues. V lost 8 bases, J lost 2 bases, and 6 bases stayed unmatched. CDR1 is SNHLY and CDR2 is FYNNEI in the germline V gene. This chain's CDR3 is CASDDRGLGNQPQHF. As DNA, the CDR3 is TGTGCCAGCGATGACAGGGGGCTTGGCAATCAGCCCCAGCATTTT. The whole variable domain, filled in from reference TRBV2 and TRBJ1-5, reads EPEVTQTPSHQVTQMGQEVILRCVPISNHLYFYWYRQILGQKVEFLVSFYNNEISEKSEIFDDQFSVERPDGSNFTLKIRSTKLEDSAMYFCASDDRGLGNQPQHFGDGTRLSIL.

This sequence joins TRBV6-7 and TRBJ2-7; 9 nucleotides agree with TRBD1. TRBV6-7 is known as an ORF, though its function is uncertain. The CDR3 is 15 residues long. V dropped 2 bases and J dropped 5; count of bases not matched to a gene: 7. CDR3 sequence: CASSYAQGARDEQYF. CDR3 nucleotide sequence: TGTGCCAGCAGTTACGCACAGGGGGCGCGCGACGAGCAGTACTTC.

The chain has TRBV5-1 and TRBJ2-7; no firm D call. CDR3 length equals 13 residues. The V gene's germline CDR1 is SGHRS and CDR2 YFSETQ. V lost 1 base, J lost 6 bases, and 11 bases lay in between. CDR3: CASSLRQPGEQYF. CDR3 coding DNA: TGCGCCAGCAGCTTGCGGCAGCCGGGCGAGCAGTACTTC. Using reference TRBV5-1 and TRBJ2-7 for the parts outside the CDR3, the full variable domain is KAGVTQTPRYLIKTRGQQVTLSCSPISGHRSVSWYQQTPGQGLQFLFEYFSETQRNKGNFPGRFSGRQFSNSRSEMNVSTLELGDSALYLCASSLRQPGEQYFGPGTRLTVT.

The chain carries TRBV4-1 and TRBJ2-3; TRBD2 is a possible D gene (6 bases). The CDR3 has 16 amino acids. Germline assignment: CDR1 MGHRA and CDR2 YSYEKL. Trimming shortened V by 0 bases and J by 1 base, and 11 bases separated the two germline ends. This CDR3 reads CASSQDRGLGTDTQYF. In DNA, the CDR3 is TGCGCCAGCAGCCAAGATCGGGGGTTGGGCACAGATACGCAGTATTTT.

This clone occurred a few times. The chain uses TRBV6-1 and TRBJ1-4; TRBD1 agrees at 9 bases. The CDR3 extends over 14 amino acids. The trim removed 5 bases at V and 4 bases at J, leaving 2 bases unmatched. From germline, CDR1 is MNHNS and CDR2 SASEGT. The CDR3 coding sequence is TGTGCCAGCAGTACGGACAGGGGTAATGAAAAACTGTTTTTT. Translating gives CASSTDRGNEKLFF.

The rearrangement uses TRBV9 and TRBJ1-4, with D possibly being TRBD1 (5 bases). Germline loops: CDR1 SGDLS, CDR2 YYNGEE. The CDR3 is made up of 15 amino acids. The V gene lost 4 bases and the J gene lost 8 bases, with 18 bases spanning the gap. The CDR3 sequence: CASSRGGAGKEKLFF. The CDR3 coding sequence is TGTGCCAGCAGCCGTGGCGGGGCGGGGAAAGAAAAACTGTTTTTT. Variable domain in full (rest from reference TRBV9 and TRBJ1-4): DSGVTQTPKHLITATGQRVTLRCSPRSGDLSVYWYQQSLDQGLQFLIQYYNGEERAKGNILERFSAQQFPDLHSELNLSSLELGDSALYFCASSRGGAGKEKLFFGSGTQLSVL.

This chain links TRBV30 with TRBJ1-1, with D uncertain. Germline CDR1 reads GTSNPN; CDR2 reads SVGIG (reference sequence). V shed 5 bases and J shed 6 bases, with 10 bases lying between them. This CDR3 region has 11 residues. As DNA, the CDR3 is TGTGCCTGGGCAAGCGGCGCTGAAGCTTTCTTT. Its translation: CAWASGAEAFF.

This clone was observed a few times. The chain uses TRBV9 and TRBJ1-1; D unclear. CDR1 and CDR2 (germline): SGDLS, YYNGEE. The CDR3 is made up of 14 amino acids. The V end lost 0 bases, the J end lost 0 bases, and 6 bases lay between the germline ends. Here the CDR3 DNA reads TGTGCCAGCAGCGTAGCCACAGTGAACACTGAAGCTTTCTTT. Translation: CASSVATVNTEAFF.

The CDR3 DNA is TGCGCCAGCAGTCTACAGGGCTTCTATGGCTACACCTTC. Translated, it gives CASSLQGFYGYTF. This chain links TRBV5-1 with TRBJ1-2; TRBD1 might be the D (6 bases). V was trimmed by 5 bases and J by 4 bases, leaving 12 bases between them. The germline gives CDR1 SGHRS, CDR2 YFSETQ. This CDR3 contains 13 residues.

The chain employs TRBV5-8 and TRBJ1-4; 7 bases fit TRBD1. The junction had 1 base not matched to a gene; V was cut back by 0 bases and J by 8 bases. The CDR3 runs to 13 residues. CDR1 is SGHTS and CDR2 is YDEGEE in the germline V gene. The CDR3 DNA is TGTGCCAGCAGCTTGGGAGGGGGCGAAAAACTGTTTTTT. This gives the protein CASSLGGGEKLFF.

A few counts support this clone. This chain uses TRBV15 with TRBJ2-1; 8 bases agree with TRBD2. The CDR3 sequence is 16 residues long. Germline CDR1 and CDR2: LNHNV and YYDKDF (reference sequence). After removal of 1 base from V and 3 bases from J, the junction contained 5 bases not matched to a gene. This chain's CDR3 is CATSRVSGGNYNEQFF. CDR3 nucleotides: TGTGCCACCAGCAGAGTAAGCGGGGGAAACTACAATGAGCAGTTCTTC. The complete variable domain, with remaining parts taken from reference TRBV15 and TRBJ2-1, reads DAMVIQNPRYQVTQFGKPVTLSCSQTLNHNVMYWYQQKSSQAPKLLFHYYDKDFNNEADTPDNFQSRRPNTSFCFLDIRSPGLGDTAMYLCATSRVSGGNYNEQFFGPGTRLTVL.

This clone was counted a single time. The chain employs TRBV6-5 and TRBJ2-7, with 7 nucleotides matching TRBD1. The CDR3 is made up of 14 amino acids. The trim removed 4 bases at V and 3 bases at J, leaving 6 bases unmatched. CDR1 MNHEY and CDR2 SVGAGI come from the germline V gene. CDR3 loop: CASSSLQGFYEQYF. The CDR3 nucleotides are TGTGCCAGCAGTTCCCTACAGGGGTTCTACGAGCAGTACTTC.

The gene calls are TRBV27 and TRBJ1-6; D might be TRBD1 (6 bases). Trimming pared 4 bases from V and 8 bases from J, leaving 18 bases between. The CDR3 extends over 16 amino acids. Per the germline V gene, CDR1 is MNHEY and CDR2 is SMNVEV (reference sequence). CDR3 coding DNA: TGTGCCAGCAGTTCCTCTCAGGGGCTTAGAGATTCACCCCTCCACTTT. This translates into CASSSSQGLRDSPLHF.